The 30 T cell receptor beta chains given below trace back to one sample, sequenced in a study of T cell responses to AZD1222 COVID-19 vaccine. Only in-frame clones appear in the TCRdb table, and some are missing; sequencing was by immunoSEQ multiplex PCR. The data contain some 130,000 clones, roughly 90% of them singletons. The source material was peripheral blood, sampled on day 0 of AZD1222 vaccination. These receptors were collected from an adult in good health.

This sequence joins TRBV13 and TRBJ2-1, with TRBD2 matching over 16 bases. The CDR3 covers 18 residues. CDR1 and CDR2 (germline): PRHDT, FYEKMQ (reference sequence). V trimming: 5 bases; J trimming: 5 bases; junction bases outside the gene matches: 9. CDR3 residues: CASSPFGTSGGGHNEQFF. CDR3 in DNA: TGTGCCAGCAGCCCGTTCGGGACTAGCGGGGGGGGGCACAATGAGCAGTTCTTC.

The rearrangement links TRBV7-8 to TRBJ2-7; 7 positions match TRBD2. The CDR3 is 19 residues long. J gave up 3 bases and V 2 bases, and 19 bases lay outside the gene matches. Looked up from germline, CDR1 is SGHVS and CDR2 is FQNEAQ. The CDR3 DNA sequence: TGTGCCAGCAGCTTATCCTCTATAGTAGGAGGGACTACCTTCTACGAGCAGTACTTC. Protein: CASSLSSIVGGTTFYEQYF.

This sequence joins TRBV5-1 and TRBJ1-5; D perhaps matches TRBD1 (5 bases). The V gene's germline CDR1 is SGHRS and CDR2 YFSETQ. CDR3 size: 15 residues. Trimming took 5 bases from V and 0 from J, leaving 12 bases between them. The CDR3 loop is CASSMGEGSNQPQHF. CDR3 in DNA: TGCGCCAGCAGTATGGGGGAGGGTAGCAATCAGCCCCAGCATTTT.

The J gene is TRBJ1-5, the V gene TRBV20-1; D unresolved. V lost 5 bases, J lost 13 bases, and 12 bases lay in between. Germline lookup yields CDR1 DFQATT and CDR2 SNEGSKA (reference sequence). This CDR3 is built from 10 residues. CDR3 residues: CSAFATDQHF. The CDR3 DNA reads TGCAGTGCTTTTGCGACCGATCAGCATTTT.

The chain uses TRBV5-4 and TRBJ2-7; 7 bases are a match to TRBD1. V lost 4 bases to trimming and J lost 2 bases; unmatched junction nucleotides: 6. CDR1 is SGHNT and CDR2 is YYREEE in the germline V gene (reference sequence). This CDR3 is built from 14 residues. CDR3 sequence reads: CASSRTGRTYEQYF. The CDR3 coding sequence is TGTGCCAGCAGCCGGACAGGTAGGACCTACGAGCAGTACTTC. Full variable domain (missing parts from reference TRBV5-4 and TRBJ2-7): ETGVTQSPTHLIKTRGQQVTLRCSSQSGHNTVSWYQQALGQGPQFIFQYYREEENGRGNFPPRFSGLQFPNYSSELNVNALELDDSALYLCASSRTGRTYEQYFGPGTRLTVT.

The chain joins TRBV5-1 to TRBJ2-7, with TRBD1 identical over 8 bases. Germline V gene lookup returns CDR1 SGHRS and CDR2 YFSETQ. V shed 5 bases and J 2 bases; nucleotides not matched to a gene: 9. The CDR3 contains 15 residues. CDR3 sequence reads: CASRLEGTGPYEQYF. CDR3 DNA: TGCGCCAGCAGGCTGGAAGGGACAGGACCCTACGAGCAGTACTTC.

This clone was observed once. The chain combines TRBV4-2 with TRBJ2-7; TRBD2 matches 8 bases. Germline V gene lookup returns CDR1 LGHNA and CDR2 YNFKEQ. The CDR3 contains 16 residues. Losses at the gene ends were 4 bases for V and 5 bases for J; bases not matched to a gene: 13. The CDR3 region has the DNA TGTGCCAGCAGCCCTCAGGGAGCGGGAGTTCCCGACGAGCAGTACTTC. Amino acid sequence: CASSPQGAGVPDEQYF.

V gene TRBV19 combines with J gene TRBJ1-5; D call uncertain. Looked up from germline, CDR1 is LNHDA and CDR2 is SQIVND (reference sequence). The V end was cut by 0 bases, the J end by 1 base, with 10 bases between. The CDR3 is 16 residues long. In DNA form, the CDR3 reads TGTGCCAGTAGTATAGAGGGCCCCACGAGCAATCAGCCCCAGCATTTT. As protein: CASSIEGPTSNQPQHF. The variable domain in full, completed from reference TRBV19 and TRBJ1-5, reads DGGITQSPKYLFRKEGQNVTLSCEQNLNHDAMYWYRQDPGQGLRLIYYSQIVNDFQKGDIAEGYSVSREKKESFPLTVTSAQKNPTAFYLCASSIEGPTSNQPQHFGDGTRLSIL.

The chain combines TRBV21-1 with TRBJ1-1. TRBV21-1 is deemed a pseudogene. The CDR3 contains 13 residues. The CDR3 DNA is TGTGCCAGCAGAGGGGGGAAGGCGATCGAAGCTTTCTTT. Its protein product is CASRGGKAIEAFF.

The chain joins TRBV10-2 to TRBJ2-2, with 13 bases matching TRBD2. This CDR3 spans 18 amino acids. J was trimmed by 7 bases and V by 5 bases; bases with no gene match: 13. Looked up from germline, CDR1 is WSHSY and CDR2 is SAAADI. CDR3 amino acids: CASSIPGLAGRKVGELFF. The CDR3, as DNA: TGCGCCAGCAGTATACCGGGACTAGCGGGACGTAAGGTCGGGGAGCTGTTTTTT.

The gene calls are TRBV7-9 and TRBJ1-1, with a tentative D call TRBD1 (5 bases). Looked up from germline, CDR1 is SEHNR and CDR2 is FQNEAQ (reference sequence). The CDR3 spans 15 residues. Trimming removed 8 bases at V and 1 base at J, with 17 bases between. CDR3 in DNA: TGTGCCAGCTCCCCCACGAGGGGCCCGAACACTGAAGCTTTCTTT. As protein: CASSPTRGPNTEAFF.

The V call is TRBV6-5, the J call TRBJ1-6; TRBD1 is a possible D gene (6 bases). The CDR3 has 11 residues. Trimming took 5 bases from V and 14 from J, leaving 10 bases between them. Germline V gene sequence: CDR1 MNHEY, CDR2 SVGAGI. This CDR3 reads CASSNRVTLHF. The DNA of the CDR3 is TGTGCCAGCAGTAACAGGGTGACCCTCCACTTT.

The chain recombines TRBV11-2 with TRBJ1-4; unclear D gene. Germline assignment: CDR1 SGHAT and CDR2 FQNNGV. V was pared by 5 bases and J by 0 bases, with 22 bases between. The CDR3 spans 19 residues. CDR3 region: CASSKTPRQKGATNEKLFF. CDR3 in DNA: TGTGCCAGCAGCAAGACCCCGAGGCAGAAGGGAGCAACTAATGAAAAACTGTTTTTT. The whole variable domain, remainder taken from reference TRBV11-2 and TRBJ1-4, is EAGVAQSPRYKIIEKRQSVAFWCNPISGHATLYWYQQILGQGPKLLIQFQNNGVVDDSQLPKDRFSAERLKGVDSTLKIQPAKLEDSAVYLCASSKTPRQKGATNEKLFFGSGTQLSVL.

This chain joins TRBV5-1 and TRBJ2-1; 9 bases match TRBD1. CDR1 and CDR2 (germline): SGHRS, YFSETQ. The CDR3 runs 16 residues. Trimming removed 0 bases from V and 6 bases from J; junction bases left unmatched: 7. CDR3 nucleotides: TGCGCCAGCAGCTTGGAGGGACAGGGAATTGGCAATGAGCAGTTCTTC. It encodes CASSLEGQGIGNEQFF. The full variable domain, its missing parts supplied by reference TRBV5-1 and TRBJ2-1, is KAGVTQTPRYLIKTRGQQVTLSCSPISGHRSVSWYQQTPGQGLQFLFEYFSETQRNKGNFPGRFSGRQFSNSRSEMNVSTLELGDSALYLCASSLEGQGIGNEQFFGPGTRLTVL.

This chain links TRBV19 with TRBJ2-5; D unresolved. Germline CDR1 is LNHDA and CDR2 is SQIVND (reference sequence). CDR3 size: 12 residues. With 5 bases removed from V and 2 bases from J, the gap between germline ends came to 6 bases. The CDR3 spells CASSPNQETQYF. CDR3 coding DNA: TGTGCCAGTAGTCCGAATCAAGAGACCCAGTACTTC.

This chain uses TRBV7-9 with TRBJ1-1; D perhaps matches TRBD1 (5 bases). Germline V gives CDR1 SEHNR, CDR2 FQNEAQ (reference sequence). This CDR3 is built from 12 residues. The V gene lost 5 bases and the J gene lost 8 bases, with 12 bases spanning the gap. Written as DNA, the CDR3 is TGTGCCAGCAGCCTGGCTGGGGGAGAAGCTTTCTTT. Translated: CASSLAGGEAFF.

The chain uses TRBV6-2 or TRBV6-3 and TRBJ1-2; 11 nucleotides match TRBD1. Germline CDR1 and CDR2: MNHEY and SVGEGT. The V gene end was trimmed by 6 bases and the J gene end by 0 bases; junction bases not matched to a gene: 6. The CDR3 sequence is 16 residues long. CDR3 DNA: TGTGCCAGCAGCCCAGGGACAGGGGGACCTAACTATGGCTACACCTTC. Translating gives CASSPGTGGPNYGYTF.

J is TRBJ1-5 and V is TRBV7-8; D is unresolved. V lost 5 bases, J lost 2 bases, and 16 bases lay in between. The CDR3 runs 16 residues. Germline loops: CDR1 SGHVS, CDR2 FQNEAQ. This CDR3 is CASSRGPRVGNQPQHF. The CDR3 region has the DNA TGTGCCAGCAGCCGAGGCCCGCGAGTTGGCAATCAGCCCCAGCATTTT.

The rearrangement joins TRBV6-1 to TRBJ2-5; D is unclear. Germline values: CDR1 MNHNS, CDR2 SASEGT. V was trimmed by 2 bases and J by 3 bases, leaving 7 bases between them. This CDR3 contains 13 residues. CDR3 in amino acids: CASSEKPEETQYF. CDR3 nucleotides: TGTGCCAGCAGTGAAAAACCCGAAGAGACCCAGTACTTC.

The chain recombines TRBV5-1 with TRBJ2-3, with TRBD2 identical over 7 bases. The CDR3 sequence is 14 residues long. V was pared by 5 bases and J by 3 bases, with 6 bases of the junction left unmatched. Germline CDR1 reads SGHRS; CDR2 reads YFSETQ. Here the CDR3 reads CASSSSGRTDTQYF. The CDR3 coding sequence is TGCGCCAGCAGTTCCTCCGGGAGGACAGATACGCAGTATTTT.

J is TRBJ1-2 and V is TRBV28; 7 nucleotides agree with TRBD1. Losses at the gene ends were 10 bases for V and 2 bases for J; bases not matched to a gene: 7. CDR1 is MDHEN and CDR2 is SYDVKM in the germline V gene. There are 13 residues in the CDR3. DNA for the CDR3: TGTGCCACGAACTCGGGACAGAACTATGGCTACACCTTC. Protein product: CATNSGQNYGYTF.

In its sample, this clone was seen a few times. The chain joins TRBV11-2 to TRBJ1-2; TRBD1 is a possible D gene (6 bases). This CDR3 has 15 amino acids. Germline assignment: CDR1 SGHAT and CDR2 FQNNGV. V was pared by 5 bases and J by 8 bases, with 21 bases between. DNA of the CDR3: TGTGCCAGCAGCCCCGTGGAGCGCAGGGGTGGCGGCTACACCTTC. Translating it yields CASSPVERRGGGYTF. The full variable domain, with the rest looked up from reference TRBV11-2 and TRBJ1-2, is EAGVAQSPRYKIIEKRQSVAFWCNPISGHATLYWYQQILGQGPKLLIQFQNNGVVDDSQLPKDRFSAERLKGVDSTLKIQPAKLEDSAVYLCASSPVERRGGGYTFGSGTRLTVV.

CDR3 bases: TGTGCCAGCAGTGGGCCGATAATGGGTGGCAATCAGCCCCAGCATTTT. Its protein is CASSGPIMGGNQPQHF. V usage is TRBV6-1 and J usage is TRBJ1-5, with D hard to call. V shed 4 bases and J shed 2 bases, with 15 bases lying between them. The CDR3 has 16 amino acids. Germline lookup yields CDR1 MNHNS and CDR2 SASEGT.

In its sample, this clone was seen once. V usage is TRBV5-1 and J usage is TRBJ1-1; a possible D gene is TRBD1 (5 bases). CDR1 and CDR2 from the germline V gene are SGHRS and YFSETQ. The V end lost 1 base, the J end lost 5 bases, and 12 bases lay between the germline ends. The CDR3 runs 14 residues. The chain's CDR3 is CASSLTGPGTEAFF. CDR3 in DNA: TGCGCCAGCAGCTTGACAGGTCCGGGGACTGAAGCTTTCTTT.

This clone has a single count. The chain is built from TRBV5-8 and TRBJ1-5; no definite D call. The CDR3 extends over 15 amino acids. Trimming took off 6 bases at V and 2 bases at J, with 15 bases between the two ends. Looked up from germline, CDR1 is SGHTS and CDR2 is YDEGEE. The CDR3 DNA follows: TGTGCCAGCACCGACGGGATCTGGGGCAATCAGCCCCAGCATTTT. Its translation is CASTDGIWGNQPQHF. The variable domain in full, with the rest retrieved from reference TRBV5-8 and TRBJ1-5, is EAGVTQSPTHLIKTRGQQATLRCSPISGHTSVYWYQQALGLGLQFLLWYDEGEERNRGNFPPRFSGRQFPNYSSELNVNALELEDSALYLCASTDGIWGNQPQHFGDGTRLSIL.

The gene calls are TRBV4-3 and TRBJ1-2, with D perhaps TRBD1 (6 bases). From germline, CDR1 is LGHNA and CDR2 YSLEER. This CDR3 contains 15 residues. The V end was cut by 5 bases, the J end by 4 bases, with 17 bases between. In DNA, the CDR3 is TGCGCCAGCAGCGAAAGTGGGGGCGCAAGCTATGGCTACACCTTC. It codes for CASSESGGASYGYTF.

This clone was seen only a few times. CDR3 protein: CASSEGNTIYF. The CDR3 nucleotides are TGTGCCAGCAGTGAGGGGAACACCATATATTTT. The rearrangement uses TRBV25-1 and TRBJ1-3; no firm D call. Germline CDR1 reads MGHDK; CDR2 reads SYGVNS. The CDR3 length is 11 residues. Trimming took 3 bases from V and 7 from J, leaving 4 bases between them.

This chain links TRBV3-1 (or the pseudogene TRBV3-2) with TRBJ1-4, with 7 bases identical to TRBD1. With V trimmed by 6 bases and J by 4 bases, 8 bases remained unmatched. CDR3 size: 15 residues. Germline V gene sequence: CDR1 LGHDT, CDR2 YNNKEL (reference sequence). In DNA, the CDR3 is TGTGCCAGCAGAAAAGTGGGGGACAGTAATGAAAAACTGTTTTTT. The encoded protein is CASRKVGDSNEKLFF.

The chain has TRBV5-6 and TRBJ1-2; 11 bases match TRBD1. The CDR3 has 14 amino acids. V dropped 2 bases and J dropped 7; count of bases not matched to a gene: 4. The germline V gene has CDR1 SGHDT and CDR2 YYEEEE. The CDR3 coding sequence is TGTGCCAGCAGCTTTGGACAGGGGGCAGGTGGCTACACCTTC. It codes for CASSFGQGAGGYTF. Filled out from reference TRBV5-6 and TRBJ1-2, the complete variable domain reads DAGVTQSPTHLIKTRGQQVTLRCSPKSGHDTVSWYQQALGQGPQFIFQYYEEEERQRGNFPDRFSGHQFPNYSSELNVNALLLGDSALYLCASSFGQGAGGYTFGSGTRLTVV.

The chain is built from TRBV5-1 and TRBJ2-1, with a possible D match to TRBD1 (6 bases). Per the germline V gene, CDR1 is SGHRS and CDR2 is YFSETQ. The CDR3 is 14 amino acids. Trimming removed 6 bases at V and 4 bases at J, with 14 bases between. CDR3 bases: TGCGCCAGCAACGAGGACAGACGATACAATGAGCAGTTCTTC. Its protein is CASNEDRRYNEQFF.